This is a list of T cell receptor beta chains from one sample in a study of response to subunit inactivated influenza vaccine. TCRdb reprocessed the RT-PCR reads via MiXCR and lists one record per CDR3 protein. The sample has 500,000 to 600,000 distinct CDR3 sequences; about 14% are singletons. This sample comprised PBMCs from blood, obtained approximately 12 days after vaccination. The receptors derive from a man aged 50 or older who received an inactivated influenza vaccine. Each CDR3 is given without its conserved first and last residue. The order of the fields is V gene, clone size, J gene, CDR3 protein. Where a row states a size, it is once, few, many or the class of an expanded clone; other rows omit it.

TRBV5-1,NA,TRBJ2-3,ASHQSSTATQY
TRBV12-3/TRBV12-4,few,TRBJ2-7,ASSLAQYYEQY
TRBV5-1,few,TRBJ2-3,ASSQSGGGSDTQY
TRBV5-1,many,TRBJ2-1,ASGGLDNEQF
TRBV12-3/TRBV12-4,many,TRBJ2-1,ASRGTLTSPTSGRVDEQF
TRBV27,many,TRBJ2-3,ASSLSGTSGGLRTDTQY
TRBV29-1,few,TRBJ2-7,SVDLGEPIEQY
TRBV7-8,few,TRBJ2-7,ASSLDGNGYEQY
TRBV15,NA,TRBJ1-5,ATSRDPSGDRGY
TRBV4-2,few,TRBJ2-7,ASSQGVGTYEQY
TRBV5-1,few,TRBJ2-1,ASGPGAGEQF
TRBV11-2,NA,TRBJ2-2,ASSRQQTGELF
TRBV27,NA,TRBJ2-1,ASRRGAESYNEQF
TRBV7-2,NA,TRBJ1-6,ASSLAGGGSPLH
TRBV6-2/TRBV6-3,many,TRBJ2-7,ASRRTGGNYEQY
TRBV28,few,TRBJ1-6,ASRPFGQGDSPLH
TRBV5-4,NA,TRBJ2-3,ASSLRVGGRDTQY
TRBV2,NA,TRBJ2-2,ASSSRGVRTGELF
TRBV2,NA,TRBJ2-1,ASKKDFSGRSNEQF
TRBV12-3/TRBV12-4,few,TRBJ1-1,ASSPIVNTEAF
TRBV7-2,many,TRBJ2-5,ASSRAQETQY
TRBV6-1,NA,TRBJ2-7,ASSERLGFGHEQY
TRBV6-5,few,TRBJ2-2,ASSYSFDTGELF
TRBV7-2,few,TRBJ2-1,ASSPTRMSYNEQF
TRBV6-1,NA,TRBJ2-3,ASSERVGGQTTDTQY